The present entry profiles one T cell receptor (beta chain) with its context. These data belong to a study of blood T cell repertoires in COVID-19. Study information: Samples representing acute and convalescent COVID-19 were sourced from the United States, Italy and Spain. T cells, B-cell-depleted T cells, or PBMCs provided the cDNA or gDNA that served as material.

Study processing details: By means of reference gene primer amplification, nucleated cell counts were estimated. The repertoire was sequenced with immunoSEQ multiplex PCR; TCRdb's copy has only in-frame clones and lacks some. V and J calls plus clone size are reproduced from that table; the DNA served to infer D and trimming. The sample shows 100,000 to 150,000 clones, about four fifths of them seen only once. Germline loops: CDR1 SGHVS, CDR2 FQNEAQ. Trimming shortened V by 4 bases and J by 5 bases, and 11 bases separated the two germline ends. The length of the CDR3 is 13 residues. V is TRBV7-8 and J is TRBJ2-5; D is undetermined. Sample: peripheral blood. The TCR originated in a man between 60 and 75 years old with acute or convalescent COVID-19. The DNA for the CDR3 is TGTGCCAGCAGCTGGAGAATTGGGGAGACCCAGTACTTC. It codes for CASSWRIGETQYF.